Sequencing of this TCR beta chain was carried out in a study of CD8+ T cells in alopecia areata. Study-level points and caveats: Mice showed TCR sharing more clearly than patients did, possibly owing to HLA. Lesional scalp exceeded normal scalp in clonality, especially in alopecia totalis/universalis.

Both peripheral blood and punch biopsies of lesional scalp skin were obtained from patients who had alopecia areata. CD4+ and CD8+ T cells were sorted from PBMCs stained for CD3, CD4 and CD8. TCR sequencing used cDNA made by reverse transcription of extracted RNA. Clones were sequenced by immunoSEQ multiplex PCR, and TCRdb holds only the in-frame ones, with some missing. This repertoire shows some 120,000 clones, approximately 47% found once; its top ten account for under 12%. The germline V gene encodes CDR1 SQVTM and CDR2 ANQGSEA. The CDR3 has 12 amino acids. With 2 bases removed from V and 6 bases from J, the gap between germline ends came to 8 bases. As to this clone: Its target is unknown.

Sequencing was performed on NKG2D-low CD8+ T cells sorted from blood. This TCR derives from a human donor with alopecia areata. The J gene is TRBJ2-1, the V gene TRBV29-1; D is unclear. CDR3 coding DNA: TGCAGCGTTGAACAAGGTCCCAATGAGCAGTTCTTC. The encoded protein is CSVEQGPNEQFF.